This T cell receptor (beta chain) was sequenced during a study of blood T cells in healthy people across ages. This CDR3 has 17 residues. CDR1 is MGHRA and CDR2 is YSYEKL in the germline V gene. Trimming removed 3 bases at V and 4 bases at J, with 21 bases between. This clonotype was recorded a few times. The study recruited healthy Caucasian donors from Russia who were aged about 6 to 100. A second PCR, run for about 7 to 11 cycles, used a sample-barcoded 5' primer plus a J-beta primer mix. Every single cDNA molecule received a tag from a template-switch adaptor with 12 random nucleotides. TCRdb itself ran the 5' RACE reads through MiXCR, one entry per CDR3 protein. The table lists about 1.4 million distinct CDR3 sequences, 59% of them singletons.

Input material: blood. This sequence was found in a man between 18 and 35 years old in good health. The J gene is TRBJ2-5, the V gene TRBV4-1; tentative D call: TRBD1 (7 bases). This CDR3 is CASSHTVQGGGRETQYF. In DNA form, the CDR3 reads TGCGCCAGCAGCCATACCGTCCAGGGGGGTGGTAGAGAGACCCAGTACTTC.